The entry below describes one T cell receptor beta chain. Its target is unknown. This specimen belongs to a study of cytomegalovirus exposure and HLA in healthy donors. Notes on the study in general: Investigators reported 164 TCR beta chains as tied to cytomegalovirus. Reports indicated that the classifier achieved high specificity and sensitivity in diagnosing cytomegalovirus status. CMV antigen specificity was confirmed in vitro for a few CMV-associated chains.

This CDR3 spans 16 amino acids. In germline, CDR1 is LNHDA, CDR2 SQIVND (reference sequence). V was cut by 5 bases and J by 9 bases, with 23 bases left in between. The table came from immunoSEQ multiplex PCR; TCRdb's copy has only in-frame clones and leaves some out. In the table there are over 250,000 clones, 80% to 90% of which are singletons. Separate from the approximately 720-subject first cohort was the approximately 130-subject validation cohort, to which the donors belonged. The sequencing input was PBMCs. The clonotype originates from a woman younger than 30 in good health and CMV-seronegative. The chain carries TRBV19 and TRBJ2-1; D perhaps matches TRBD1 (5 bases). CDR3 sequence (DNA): TGTGCCAGTAGTCCCCTTGGGGCCTCGGCCTACGGTGAGCAGTTCTTC. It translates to CASSPLGASAYGEQFF. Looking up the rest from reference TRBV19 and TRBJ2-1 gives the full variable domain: DGGITQSPKYLFRKEGQNVTLSCEQNLNHDAMYWYRQDPGQGLRLIYYSQIVNDFQKGDIAEGYSVSREKKESFPLTVTSAQKNPTAFYLCASSPLGASAYGEQFFGPGTRLTVL.